This T cell receptor beta chain was profiled in a study of cytomegalovirus exposure and HLA in healthy donors. Study context: Findings of an earlier analysis included some 110 million unique TCR beta sequences from some 190 million T cells.

Healthy bone marrow donors formed the donor group. Primers: 60 Vbeta forward and 13 Jbeta reverse. TCRdb's table, derived via immunoSEQ multiplex PCR, lists solely in-frame clones and lacks some. Seen here are 150,000 to 200,000 clones, approximately 84% observed once, and the top ten hold around 5.8%. This CDR3 has 16 residues. The germline V gene encodes CDR1 KGHSH and CDR2 LQKENI. Trimming removed 4 bases from V and 5 bases from J; junction bases left unmatched: 8. Sequenced material: PBMCs. V is TRBV18 and J is TRBJ2-5; 12 bases are shared with TRBD2. The source is a male donor in good health and CMV-seropositive. The CDR3 reads CASSLQTTSGGETQYF. In DNA, the CDR3 is TGTGCCAGCTCACTCCAGACGACTAGCGGGGGTGAGACCCAGTACTTC.